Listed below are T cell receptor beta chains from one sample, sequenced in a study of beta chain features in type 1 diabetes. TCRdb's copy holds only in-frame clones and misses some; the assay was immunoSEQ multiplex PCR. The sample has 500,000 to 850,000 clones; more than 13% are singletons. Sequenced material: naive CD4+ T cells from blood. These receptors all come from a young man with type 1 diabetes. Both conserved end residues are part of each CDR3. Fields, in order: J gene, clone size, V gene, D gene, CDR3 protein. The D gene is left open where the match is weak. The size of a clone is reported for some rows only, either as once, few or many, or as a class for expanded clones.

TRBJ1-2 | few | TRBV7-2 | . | CASSDLTGYTF
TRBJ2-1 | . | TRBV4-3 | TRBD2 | CASSQGTSGGAPSSYNEQFF
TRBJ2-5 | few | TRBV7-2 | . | CASSFFSGEETQYF
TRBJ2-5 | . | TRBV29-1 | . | CSTRQRISYQETQYF
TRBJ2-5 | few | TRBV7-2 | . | CASSLAAQAGETQYF
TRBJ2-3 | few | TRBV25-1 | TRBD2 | CASSEVLAGSVDTQYF
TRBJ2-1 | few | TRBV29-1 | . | CSVEAAYNEQFF
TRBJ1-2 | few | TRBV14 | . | CASSQGSGQPYGYTF
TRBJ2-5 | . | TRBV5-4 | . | CASRGVAAREGQETQYF
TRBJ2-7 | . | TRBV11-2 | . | CASSWAGTTYEQYF
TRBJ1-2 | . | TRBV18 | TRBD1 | CASSPQDRSCTF
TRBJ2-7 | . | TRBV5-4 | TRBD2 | CASSPWTSIYEQYF
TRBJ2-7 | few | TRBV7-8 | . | CASSLYLSTESSYEQYF
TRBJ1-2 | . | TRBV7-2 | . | CASSYFEGYTF
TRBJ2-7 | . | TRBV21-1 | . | CASSKGLAGATYEQYF
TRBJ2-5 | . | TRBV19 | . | CASGSGRGETQYF
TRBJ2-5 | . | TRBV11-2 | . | CASSPRSVGETQYF
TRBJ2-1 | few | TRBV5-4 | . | CASSLDQGKYNEQFF
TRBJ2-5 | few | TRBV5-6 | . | CASSLDETQYF
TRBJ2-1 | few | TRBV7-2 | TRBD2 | CASSQAGGRHEQFF
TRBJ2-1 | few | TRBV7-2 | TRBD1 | CASSTSGTGLHEQFF
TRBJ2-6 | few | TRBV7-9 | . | CASTARMGEYGANVLTF
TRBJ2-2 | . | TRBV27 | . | CASIDRGSGELFF
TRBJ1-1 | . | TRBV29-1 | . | CSVVLQGNTEAFF
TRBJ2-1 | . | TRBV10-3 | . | CAISVRDLNNEQFF
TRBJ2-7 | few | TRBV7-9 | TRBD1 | CASSSGTGSSYEQYF
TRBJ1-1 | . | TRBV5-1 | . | CASSLKARDTEAFF